Below, 6 T cell receptor beta chains from the same sample are listed, as sequenced in a study of blood T cells in healthy people across ages. A second PCR of roughly 7 to 11 cycles used a sample-barcoded 5' primer and a J-beta primer mix. TCRdb re-analysed the 5' RACE reads in MiXCR, keeping a single row per CDR3 protein. The top ten clones hold more than 20% of a sample with 1.8 million or so distinct CDR3 sequences, about two fifths of them seen once. Material: blood. These TCRs come from a human donor in good health.

This clonotype has only a few counts. V is TRBV15 and J is TRBJ2-7; tentative D call: TRBD2 (5 bases). Germline V gene lookup returns CDR1 LNHNV and CDR2 YYDKDF (reference sequence). V lost 0 bases, J lost 0 bases, and 9 bases lay in between. CDR3 length: 15 residues. For the CDR3, the DNA is TGTGCCACCAGCAGAGACGGTGACTACTCCTACGAGCAGTACTTC. Translating gives CATSRDGDYSYEQYF.

The V and J genes are TRBV4-3 and TRBJ1-1, with a tentative D call TRBD1 (5 bases). The CDR3 spans 14 residues. Germline CDR1 is LGHNA and CDR2 is YSLEER. With 7 bases removed from V and 6 bases from J, the gap between germline ends came to 18 bases. CDR3 bases: TGCGCCAGCACCCGAACGGTCAGGGCTCCTGAAGCTTTCTTT. Amino acid sequence: CASTRTVRAPEAFF.

This clonotype was counted once. The gene calls are TRBV20-1 and TRBJ1-5, with a weak D call TRBD1 (6 bases). The CDR3 sequence is 14 residues long. The V gene's germline CDR1 is DFQATT and CDR2 SNEGSKA (reference sequence). V shed 5 bases and J shed 6 bases, with 17 bases lying between them. The chain's CDR3 is CSAGTQGLTQPQHF. The CDR3 bases are TGCAGTGCTGGGACCCAGGGGCTGACTCAGCCCCAGCATTTT.

This clonotype has a count of ten or more. The rearrangement uses TRBV3-1 and TRBJ2-5, with 8 nucleotides matching TRBD1. The length of the CDR3 is 16 residues. Per germline, CDR1 LGHDT and CDR2 YNNKEL (reference sequence). V lost 1 base, J lost 5 bases, and 9 bases stayed unmatched. The CDR3 protein is CASSQGTGNEVETQYF. CDR3 sequence (DNA): TGTGCCAGCAGCCAAGGGACAGGGAATGAGGTGGAGACCCAGTACTTC.

The chain uses TRBV6-5 and TRBJ1-2; TRBD1 is a possible D gene (6 bases). Per the germline V gene, CDR1 is MNHEY and CDR2 is SVGAGI. V was clipped by 5 bases and J by 5 bases, with 15 bases between them. The CDR3 spans 14 residues. The CDR3: CASSNTRGSYGYTF. DNA for the CDR3: TGTGCCAGCAGTAACACCAGGGGCTCATATGGCTACACCTTC.

As to this clonotype: Germline and junction disagree at one end, which may indicate a read error. The chain couples TRBV9 to TRBJ2-1, with 8 bases that match TRBD2. The CDR3 is 15 residues long. The germline V gene has CDR1 SGDLS and CDR2 YYNGEE. CDR3 residues: CASSVGGGSLNAQFF. DNA for the CDR3: TGTGCCAGCAGCGTCGGCGGGGGGTCGCTAAATGCGCAGTTCTTC.